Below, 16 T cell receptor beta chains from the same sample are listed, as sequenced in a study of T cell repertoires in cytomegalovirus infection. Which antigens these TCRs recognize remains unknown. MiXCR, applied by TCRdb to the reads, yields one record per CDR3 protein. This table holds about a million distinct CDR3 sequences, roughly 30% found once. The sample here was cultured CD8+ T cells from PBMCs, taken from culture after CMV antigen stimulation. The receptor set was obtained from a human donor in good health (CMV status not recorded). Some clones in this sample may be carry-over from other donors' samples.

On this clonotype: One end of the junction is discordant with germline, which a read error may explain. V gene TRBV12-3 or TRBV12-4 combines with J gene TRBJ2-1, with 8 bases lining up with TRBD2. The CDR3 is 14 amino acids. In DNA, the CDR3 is TGTGCCAGCAGTGTAGCGGGATACTACAATGAGCAGTTCTTC. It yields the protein CASSVAGYYNEQFF.

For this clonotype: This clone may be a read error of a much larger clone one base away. CDR3 protein: CASIRRSGTASTDTQYF. The CDR3 DNA reads as TGTGCCAGCATCCGCCGTTCCGGGACAGCTAGCACAGATACGCAGTATTTT. The V gene is TRBV7-2, the J gene TRBJ2-3; 7 bases agree with TRBD1. V trimming: 7 bases; J trimming: 0 bases; junction bases outside the gene matches: 13. This CDR3 is 17 amino acids long. Germline loops: CDR1 SGHTA, CDR2 FQGNSA.

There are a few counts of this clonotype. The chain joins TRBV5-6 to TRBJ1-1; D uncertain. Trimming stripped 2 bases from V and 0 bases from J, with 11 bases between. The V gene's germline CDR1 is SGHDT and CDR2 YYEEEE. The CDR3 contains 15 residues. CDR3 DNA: TGTGCCAGCAGCTTAACAGCGGGCCTGAACACTGAAGCTTTCTTT. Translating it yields CASSLTAGLNTEAFF. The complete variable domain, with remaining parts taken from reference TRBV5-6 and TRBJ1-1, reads DAGVTQSPTHLIKTRGQQVTLRCSPKSGHDTVSWYQQALGQGPQFIFQYYEEEERQRGNFPDRFSGHQFPNYSSELNVNALLLGDSALYLCASSLTAGLNTEAFFGQGTRLTVV.

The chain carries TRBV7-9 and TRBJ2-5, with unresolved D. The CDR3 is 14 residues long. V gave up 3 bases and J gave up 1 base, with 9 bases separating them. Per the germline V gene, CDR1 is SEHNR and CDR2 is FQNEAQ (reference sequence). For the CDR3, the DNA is TGTGCCAGCAGCTTTTACAGAGCCCAAGAGACCCAGTACTTC. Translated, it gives CASSFYRAQETQYF.

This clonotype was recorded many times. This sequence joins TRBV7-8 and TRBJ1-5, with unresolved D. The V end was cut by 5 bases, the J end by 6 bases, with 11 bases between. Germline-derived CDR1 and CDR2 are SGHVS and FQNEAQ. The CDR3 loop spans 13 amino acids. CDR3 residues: CASSRPEGQPQHF. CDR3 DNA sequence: TGTGCCAGCAGCCGCCCGGAAGGTCAGCCCCAGCATTTT.

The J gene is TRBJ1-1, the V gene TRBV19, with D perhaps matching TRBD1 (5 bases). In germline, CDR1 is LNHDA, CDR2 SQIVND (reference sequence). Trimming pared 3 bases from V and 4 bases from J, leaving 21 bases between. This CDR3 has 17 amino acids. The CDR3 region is CASSMRREWGESTEAFF. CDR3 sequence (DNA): TGTGCCAGTAGTATGAGAAGGGAGTGGGGCGAGAGCACTGAAGCTTTCTTT.

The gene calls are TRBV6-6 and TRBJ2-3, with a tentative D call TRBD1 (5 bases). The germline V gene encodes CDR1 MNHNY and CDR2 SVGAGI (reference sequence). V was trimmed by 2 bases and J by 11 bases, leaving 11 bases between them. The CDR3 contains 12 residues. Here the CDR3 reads CASSYKGDGQYF. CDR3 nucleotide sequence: TGTGCCAGCAGTTACAAAGGGGATGGGCAGTATTTT.

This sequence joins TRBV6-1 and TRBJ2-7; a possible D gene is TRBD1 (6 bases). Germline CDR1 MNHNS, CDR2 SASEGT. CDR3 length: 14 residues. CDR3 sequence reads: CASSTPGRGAAQGV. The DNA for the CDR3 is TGTGCCAGCAGTACACCGGGACGAGGAGCGGCACAGGGCGTC.

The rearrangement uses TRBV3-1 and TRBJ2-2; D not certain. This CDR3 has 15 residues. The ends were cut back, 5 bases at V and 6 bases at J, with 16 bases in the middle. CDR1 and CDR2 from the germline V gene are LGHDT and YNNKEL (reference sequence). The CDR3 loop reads CASSSTDAAPGELFF. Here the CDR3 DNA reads TGTGCCAGCAGCTCCACGGACGCGGCCCCCGGGGAGCTGTTTTTT.

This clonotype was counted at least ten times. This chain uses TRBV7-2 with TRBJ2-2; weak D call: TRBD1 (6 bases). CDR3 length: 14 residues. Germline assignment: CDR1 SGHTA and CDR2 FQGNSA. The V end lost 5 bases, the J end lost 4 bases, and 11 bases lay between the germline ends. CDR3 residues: CASSVDSATGELFF. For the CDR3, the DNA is TGTGCCAGCAGCGTGGACAGCGCCACCGGGGAGCTGTTTTTT.

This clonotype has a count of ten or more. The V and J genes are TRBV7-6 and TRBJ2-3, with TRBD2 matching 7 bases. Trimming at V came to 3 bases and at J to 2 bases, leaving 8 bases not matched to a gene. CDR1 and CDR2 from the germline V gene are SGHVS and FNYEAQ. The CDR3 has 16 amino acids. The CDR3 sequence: CASSFRLAGSTDTQYF. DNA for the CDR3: TGTGCCAGCAGCTTCAGACTAGCAGGGTCCACAGATACGCAGTATTTT.

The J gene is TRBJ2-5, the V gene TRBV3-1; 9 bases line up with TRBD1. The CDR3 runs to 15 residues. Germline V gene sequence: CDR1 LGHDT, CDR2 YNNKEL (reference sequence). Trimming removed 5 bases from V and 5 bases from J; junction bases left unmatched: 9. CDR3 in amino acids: CASSEGTGILETQYF. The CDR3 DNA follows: TGTGCCAGCAGCGAGGGGACAGGGATTCTGGAGACCCAGTACTTC.

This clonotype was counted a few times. CDR3 region: CASSRRLLRGGPYNEQFF. The CDR3 DNA is TGCGCCAGCAGTCGACGCCTCCTACGGGGGGGCCCCTACAATGAGCAGTTCTTC. This chain links TRBV23-1 with TRBJ2-1, with 8 nucleotides matching TRBD2. TRBV23-1 is labeled an ORF, and its function is uncertain. Germline trimming cut 4 bases from V and 2 bases from J; bases unmatched to any gene: 13. This CDR3 has 18 residues.

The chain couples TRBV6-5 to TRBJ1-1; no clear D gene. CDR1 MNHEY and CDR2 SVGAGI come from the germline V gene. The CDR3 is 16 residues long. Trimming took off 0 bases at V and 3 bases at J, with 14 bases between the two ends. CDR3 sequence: CASSYSIYLPDTEAFF. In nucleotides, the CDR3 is TGTGCCAGCAGTTACTCGATATACCTCCCGGACACTGAAGCTTTCTTT.

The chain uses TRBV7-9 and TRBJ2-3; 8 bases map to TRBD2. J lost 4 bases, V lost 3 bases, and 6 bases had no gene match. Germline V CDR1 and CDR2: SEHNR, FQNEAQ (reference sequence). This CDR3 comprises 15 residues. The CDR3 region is CASSLAGGSSDTQYF. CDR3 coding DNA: TGTGCCAGCAGCTTGGCGGGGGGATCTTCAGATACGCAGTATTTT.

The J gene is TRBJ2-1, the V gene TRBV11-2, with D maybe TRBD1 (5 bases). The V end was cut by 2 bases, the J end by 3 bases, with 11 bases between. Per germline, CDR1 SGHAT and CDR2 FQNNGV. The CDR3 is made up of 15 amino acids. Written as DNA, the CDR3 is TGTGCCAGCAGCTTACTCAGGGTTGGCTACAATGAGCAGTTCTTC. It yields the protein CASSLLRVGYNEQFF.